The 30 T cell receptor beta chains given below trace back to one sample, sequenced in a study of shared clonotypes between healthy human individuals. Libraries were prepared by immunoSEQ multiplex PCR; TCRdb keeps only in-frame clonotypes and omits some of them. The sample includes around 2.5 million clones, roughly 93% of them seen just once. The material sequenced was naive CD4+ T cells from PBMCs. Subset described: CD45RA+ positively selected. These TCRs come from a man between 18 and 29 years old in good health. Some clones in this sample may be carry-over from other donors' samples.

The chain combines TRBV28 with TRBJ2-1; D is perhaps TRBD1 or TRBD2 (5 bases each). Germline CDR1 is MDHEN and CDR2 is SYDVKM. The length of the CDR3 is 14 residues. Deletions cut 3 bases from V and 5 bases from J, with 11 bases between. CDR3 amino acids: CASSFPGRNNEQFF. The CDR3 DNA sequence: TGTGCCAGCAGTTTCCCGGGACGTAACAATGAGCAGTTCTTC.

V and J are TRBV6-1 and TRBJ2-7; 7 nucleotides align to TRBD1. The CDR3 has 14 residues. The V gene's germline CDR1 is MNHNS and CDR2 SASEGT. V dropped 7 bases and J dropped 5; count of bases not matched to a gene: 11. For the CDR3, the DNA is TGTGCCAGCACCAGGGGGTACAGGGGCAACGAGCAGTACTTC. Its protein is CASTRGYRGNEQYF.

The gene calls are TRBV5-5 and TRBJ2-2; D unresolved. The CDR3 consists of 13 residues. Per the germline V gene, CDR1 is SGHKS and CDR2 is YYEKEE (reference sequence). V lost 4 bases, J lost 6 bases, and 10 bases lay in between. CDR3 in DNA: TGTGCCAGCAGCCCGGCGGTCTCCGGGGAGCTGTTTTTT. It translates to CASSPAVSGELFF.

The DNA for the CDR3 is TGTGCCAGCAGCTTTGTCGGCCCGAACACTGAAGCTTTCTTT. This codes for CASSFVGPNTEAFF. The V and J genes are TRBV7-9 and TRBJ1-1; no clear D gene. From germline, CDR1 is SEHNR and CDR2 FQNEAQ (reference sequence). V was trimmed by 3 bases and J by 1 base, leaving 9 bases between them. The CDR3 contains 14 residues.

As concerns this clone: The same CDR3 arises from other DNA sequences in this sample as well. The J gene is TRBJ1-4, the V gene TRBV10-3; weak D call: TRBD1 (6 bases). The CDR3 has 14 residues. The germline gives CDR1 ENHRY, CDR2 SYGVKD. Trimming removed 0 bases from V and 5 bases from J, with 7 bases in between. CDR3 DNA sequence: TGTGCCATCAGTGAGTCAGGGGGGAATGAAAAACTGTTTTTT. It encodes CAISESGGNEKLFF.

The chain links TRBV4-2 to TRBJ2-3; 7 positions agree with TRBD2. CDR3 length: 18 residues. Germline loops: CDR1 LGHNA, CDR2 YNFKEQ. V trimming: 0 bases; J trimming: 0 bases; junction bases outside the gene matches: 9. The CDR3 DNA sequence: TGTGCCAGCAGCCAAGATCTTGAGGGAGGGAGCAGCACAGATACGCAGTATTTT. It specifies CASSQDLEGGSSTDTQYF.

V is TRBV28 and J is TRBJ2-7; TRBD1 agrees at 10 bases. This CDR3 has 15 residues. Germline V gene sequence: CDR1 MDHEN, CDR2 SYDVKM. Trimming at V came to 3 bases and at J to 4 bases, leaving 6 bases not matched to a gene. The CDR3 DNA reads as TGTGCCAGCAGTTTGTCCGGGACAGGGGTGTACGAGCAGTACTTC. It codes for CASSLSGTGVYEQYF. Supplemented by reference TRBV28 and TRBJ2-7, the full variable domain reads DVKVTQSSRYLVKRTGEKVFLECVQDMDHENMFWYRQDPGLGLRLIYFSYDVKMKEKGDIPEGYSVSREKKERFSLILESASTNQTSMYLCASSLSGTGVYEQYFGPGTRLTVT.

This chain uses TRBV7-6 with TRBJ2-5; D is undetermined. This CDR3 is built from 15 residues. Trimming shortened V by 1 base and J by 0 bases, and 9 bases separated the two germline ends. Germline V lookup: CDR1 SGHVS, CDR2 FNYEAQ. CDR3 DNA sequence: TGTGCCAGCAGCTTAGGACCCAAGTACCAAGAGACCCAGTACTTC. It codes for CASSLGPKYQETQYF. Full variable domain (outside the CDR3, taken from reference TRBV7-6 and TRBJ2-5): GAGVSQSPRYKVTKRGQDVALRCDPISGHVSLYWYRQALGQGPEFLTYFNYEAQQDKSGLPNDRFSAERPEGSISTLTIQRTEQRDSAMYRCASSLGPKYQETQYFGPGTRLLVL.

The chain combines TRBV11-2 with TRBJ2-7, with D possibly being TRBD1 (5 bases). Trimming cost V 1 base and J 9 bases, with 13 bases left between them. Germline V gene data show CDR1 as SGHAT and CDR2 as FQNNGV. This CDR3 region has 13 residues. The CDR3 sequence: CASSLVKGRGQYF. As DNA, the CDR3 is TGTGCCAGCAGCTTAGTAAAGGGGCGTGGGCAGTACTTC.

A single count supports this clone. The rearrangement joins TRBV15 to TRBJ2-2; possibly TRBD2 for D (6 bases). The CDR3 is 15 amino acids. The germline V and J ends were trimmed by 4 bases and 1 base, with 10 bases remaining between them. The germline CDR1 and CDR2 sequences are LNHNV and YYDKDF (reference sequence). The CDR3 protein is CATSTRLVNTGELFF. Written as DNA, the CDR3 is TGTGCCACCAGCACACGACTAGTGAACACCGGGGAGCTGTTTTTT.

A word on this clone: In the same sample, other DNA sequences code for this CDR3. The chain is built from TRBV5-1 and TRBJ1-2; 11 nucleotides line up with TRBD1. In germline, CDR1 is SGHRS, CDR2 YFSETQ. After removal of 2 bases from V and 7 bases from J, the junction contained 4 bases not matched to a gene. This CDR3 has 14 residues. The CDR3 reads CASSLGTGGFGYTF. CDR3 DNA: TGCGCCAGCAGCTTAGGGACAGGGGGTTTTGGCTACACCTTC.

The chain recombines TRBV29-1 with TRBJ2-5; tentative D call: TRBD2 (5 bases). From germline, CDR1 is SQVTM and CDR2 ANQGSEA. Trimming took off 7 bases at V and 0 bases at J, with 15 bases between the two ends. The CDR3 is 14 amino acids. This CDR3 is CSAGSWENQETQYF. In DNA form, the CDR3 reads TGCAGCGCCGGGTCGTGGGAGAACCAAGAGACCCAGTACTTC.

The genes are TRBV19 and TRBJ1-4, with D possibly being TRBD1 (5 bases). Germline values: CDR1 LNHDA, CDR2 SQIVND (reference sequence). CDR3 length: 17 amino acids. The ends were cut back, 3 bases at V and 0 bases at J, with 14 bases in the middle. CDR3 bases: TGTGCCAGTAGTATTAGCGGCAGGGCTGCAACTAATGAAAAACTGTTTTTT. It translates to CASSISGRAATNEKLFF.

The chain has TRBV28 and TRBJ2-7; a possible D gene is TRBD2 (6 bases). CDR3 length: 16 residues. Trimming pared 4 bases from V and 7 bases from J, leaving 23 bases between. Germline V gene sequence: CDR1 MDHEN, CDR2 SYDVKM. The CDR3 sequence is CASSSEKGRGKREQYF. Written as DNA, the CDR3 is TGTGCCAGCAGTTCTGAGAAGGGCCGCGGGAAGAGGGAGCAGTACTTC.

The rearrangement links TRBV11-3 to TRBJ2-1; 7 nucleotides match TRBD1. CDR3 length: 12 amino acids. V was clipped by 5 bases and J by 14 bases; unmatched bases: 9. Germline CDR1 is SGHNT and CDR2 is YENEEA. The CDR3 coding sequence is TGTGCCAGCAGCGAATCGACAGGGAGAGAGTTCTTC. It specifies CASSESTGREFF. Supplemented by reference TRBV11-3 and TRBJ2-1, the full variable domain reads EAGVVQSPRYKIIEKKQPVAFWCNPISGHNTLYWYLQNLGQGPELLIRYENEEAVDDSQLPKDRFSAERLKGVDSTLKIQPAELGDSAVYLCASSESTGREFFGPGTRLTVL.

CDR3 loop: CASSSGQLANTGELFF. The CDR3 DNA sequence: TGTGCCAGCAGCTCGGGACAGCTAGCGAACACCGGGGAGCTGTTTTTT. The chain uses TRBV7-3 and TRBJ2-2; 7 bases are shared with TRBD1. CDR1 is SGHTA, CDR2 FQGTGA, per germline. The CDR3 covers 16 residues. The J segment lost 0 bases and the V segment lost 4 bases, leaving 5 bases of the junction unmatched.

CDR3 region: CASSGTGLAGSYNEQFF. Here the CDR3 DNA reads TGTGCCAGCAGTGGGACAGGTCTAGCGGGCTCCTACAATGAGCAGTTCTTC. The gene calls are TRBV6-1 and TRBJ2-1; maybe TRBD2 (8 bases). With 4 bases removed from V and 0 bases from J, the gap between germline ends came to 16 bases. CDR3 length: 17 amino acids. Germline CDR1 and CDR2: MNHNS and SASEGT.

This clone was seen a single time. The chain couples TRBV30 to TRBJ2-5; the D gene is possibly TRBD1 (5 bases). Per the germline V gene, CDR1 is GTSNPN and CDR2 is SVGIG (reference sequence). The CDR3 sequence is 15 residues long. The V gene lost 4 bases and the J gene lost 3 bases, with 18 bases spanning the gap. The CDR3 loop reads CAWNVIGDREETQYF. The CDR3 region has the DNA TGTGCCTGGAATGTAATAGGGGATCGGGAAGAGACCCAGTACTTC.

The chain is built from TRBV19 and TRBJ2-1; D is tentatively TRBD1 or TRBD2 (5 bases each). The CDR3 has 15 amino acids. Trimming cost V 3 bases and J 8 bases, with 17 bases left between them. The V gene's germline CDR1 is LNHDA and CDR2 SQIVND (reference sequence). CDR3 DNA: TGTGCCAGTAGTATGCAGGGCCTGAGGGGCGATGAGCAGTTCTTC. Its translation is CASSMQGLRGDEQFF.

V is TRBV7-2 and J is TRBJ2-3; D might be TRBD2 (6 bases). V lost 6 bases and J lost 4, with 14 bases in between. Germline V CDR1 and CDR2: SGHTA, FQGNSA. The CDR3 is 14 residues long. The CDR3 sequence is CASRAGRGADTQYF. CDR3 DNA: TGTGCCAGCAGGGCGGGGAGAGGGGCAGATACGCAGTATTTT.

The chain is built from TRBV7-2 and TRBJ2-3; D remains unclear. V was shortened by 4 bases and J by 14 bases, with 16 bases between the two germline ends. There are 12 residues in the CDR3. CDR1 SGHTA and CDR2 FQGNSA come from the germline V gene. Here the CDR3 DNA reads TGTGCCAGCAGCTCGGACCGCCAGAGTTTGTATTTT. Its protein product is CASSSDRQSLYF.

V and J are TRBV7-2 and TRBJ2-6, with 12 bases aligning to TRBD1. Trimming took 5 bases from V and 2 from J; bases not matched to a gene: 4. CDR1 SGHTA and CDR2 FQGNSA come from the germline V gene. The CDR3 totals 17 residues. The CDR3 loop is CASSPGQGATGANVLTF. The DNA for the CDR3 is TGTGCCAGCAGCCCGGGACAGGGGGCCACTGGGGCCAACGTCCTGACTTTC.

The V and J genes are TRBV30 and TRBJ1-2; perhaps TRBD1 as D (5 bases). The germline V gene has CDR1 GTSNPN and CDR2 SVGIG (reference sequence). This CDR3 spans 14 amino acids. V lost 1 base to trimming and J lost 2 bases, with 11 bases between them. CDR3 coding DNA: TGTGCCTGGAGTGCCGGGACGGCGAACTATGGCTACACCTTC. Its translation is CAWSAGTANYGYTF.

The chain carries TRBV7-9 and TRBJ1-2, with D perhaps TRBD1 (5 bases). Deletions cut 5 bases from V and 7 bases from J, with 26 bases between. The CDR3 has 17 residues. The germline V gene encodes CDR1 SEHNR and CDR2 FQNEAQ (reference sequence). The CDR3 coding sequence is TGTGCCAGCAGCCTTAATGTGTTGGGGGGTCAGAGCCGTGGCTACACCTTC. The encoded protein is CASSLNVLGGQSRGYTF.

This clone was recorded once. V is TRBV7-7 and J is TRBJ2-2, with D perhaps matching TRBD1 (5 bases). CDR1 and CDR2 from the germline V gene are SSHAT and FNYEAQ (reference sequence). The CDR3 spans 14 residues. The V and J ends lost 2 bases and 6 bases respectively, with 10 bases between them. This chain's CDR3 is CASSLSGIAGELFF. The DNA of the CDR3 is TGTGCCAGCAGCTTATCAGGGATAGCCGGGGAGCTGTTTTTT.

This chain uses TRBV30 with TRBJ1-2; D perhaps matches TRBD1 (6 bases). V lost 4 bases to trimming and J lost 8 bases, with 23 bases between them. Germline V gene sequence: CDR1 GTSNPN, CDR2 SVGIG (reference sequence). This CDR3 comprises 15 residues. CDR3 amino acids: CAWIPWTVVSWGYTF. The CDR3 bases are TGTGCCTGGATCCCCTGGACAGTTGTATCGTGGGGCTACACCTTC.

The chain combines TRBV6-1 with TRBJ2-1, with D unresolved. This CDR3 comprises 11 residues. CDR1 is MNHNS and CDR2 is SASEGT in the germline V gene. Trimming took 4 bases from V and 12 from J, leaving 10 bases between them. The CDR3 bases are TGTGCCAGCAGTGCCGCCTTTTGGCAGTTCTTC. Protein sequence: CASSAAFWQFF.

Here the CDR3 DNA reads TGCGCCAGCAGCTTGGCCCCACCCCAGGGGAGGGAGCTGTTTTTT. It is translated as CASSLAPPQGRELFF. V usage is TRBV5-1 and J usage is TRBJ2-2, with D possibly TRBD1 on 6 matching bases. CDR3 length: 15 amino acids. The germline CDR1 and CDR2 sequences are SGHRS and YFSETQ. V was trimmed by 0 bases and J by 9 bases, leaving 15 bases between them. The full variable domain, in which reference TRBV5-1 and TRBJ2-2 provide the parts outside the CDR3, is KAGVTQTPRYLIKTRGQQVTLSCSPISGHRSVSWYQQTPGQGLQFLFEYFSETQRNKGNFPGRFSGRQFSNSRSEMNVSTLELGDSALYLCASSLAPPQGRELFFGEGSRLTVL.

The CDR3 nucleotides are TGTGCCAGCAGCACACTTGGACTAGCGGGAGCATTCGCCTACAATGAGCAGTTCTTC. It specifies CASSTLGLAGAFAYNEQFF. The rearrangement uses TRBV7-9 and TRBJ2-1; 13 bases align to TRBD2. This CDR3 is built from 19 residues. Germline lookup yields CDR1 SEHNR and CDR2 FQNEAQ (reference sequence). Trimming took 5 bases from V and 2 from J; bases not matched to a gene: 12. Looking up the rest from reference TRBV7-9 and TRBJ2-1 gives the full variable domain: DTGVSQNPRHKITKRGQNVTFRCDPISEHNRLYWYRQTLGQGPEFLTYFQNEAQLEKSRLLSDRFSAERPKGSFSTLEIQRTEQGDSAMYLCASSTLGLAGAFAYNEQFFGPGTRLTVL.

The chain carries TRBV7-8 and TRBJ2-7; possibly TRBD2 for D (5 bases). Per the germline V gene, CDR1 is SGHVS and CDR2 is FQNEAQ. The CDR3 extends over 15 amino acids. Trimming pared 5 bases from V and 2 bases from J, leaving 16 bases between. Written as DNA, the CDR3 is TGTGCCAGCAGCCCGGAAATAGGGAGCGCCTACGAGCAGTACTTC. Translated: CASSPEIGSAYEQYF.